A single sample gave rise to the 14 T cell receptor beta chains below, sequenced in a study of cytotoxic CD8 clonotypes in ibrutinib-treated CLL. Only in-frame clones appear in the TCRdb table, and some are missing; sequencing was by immunoSEQ multiplex PCR. The data contain about 300,000 clones, about 72% of them singletons. This sample comprised PBMCs, obtained at disease progression, from a patient treated with ibrutinib. The receptors were gathered from a human donor with chronic lymphocytic leukemia.

The V call is TRBV11-3, the J call TRBJ2-1, with TRBD1 matching over 9 bases. The CDR3 extends over 17 amino acids. Germline assignment: CDR1 SGHNT and CDR2 YENEEA. V shed 3 bases and J 6 bases; nucleotides not matched to a gene: 12. Written as DNA, the CDR3 is TGTGCCAGCAGCTTCCAAGCCGGGACAGGGCTAGGCAATGAGCAGTTCTTC. Translated, it gives CASSFQAGTGLGNEQFF.

J is TRBJ1-2 and V is TRBV6-5; 8 bases align to TRBD1. The CDR3 consists of 14 residues. The V gene end was trimmed by 4 bases and the J gene end by 1 base; junction bases not matched to a gene: 2. Germline V gives CDR1 MNHEY, CDR2 SVGAGI. CDR3: CASSFGQGNYGYTF. CDR3 sequence (DNA): TGTGCCAGCAGTTTTGGACAGGGTAACTATGGCTACACCTTC.

Turning to this clone: A much larger clone sits a single nucleotide away, making a read error possible. The genes are TRBV7-2 and TRBJ2-5, with no clear D. This CDR3 has 11 amino acids. Germline CDR1 reads SGHTA; CDR2 reads FQGNSA. The V gene lost 4 bases and the J gene lost 2 bases, with 2 bases spanning the gap. The CDR3 nucleotides are TGTGCCAGCAGCTCACAAGAGACCCAGTACTTC. It is translated as CASSSQETQYF.

V and J are TRBV11-3 and TRBJ1-1; D uncertain. The CDR3 length is 14 residues. The V end lost 4 bases, the J end lost 3 bases, and 12 bases lay between the germline ends. Germline loops: CDR1 SGHNT, CDR2 YENEEA. CDR3 residues: CASSSAIAYTEAFF. CDR3 DNA sequence: TGTGCCAGCAGCTCCGCTATCGCGTACACTGAAGCTTTCTTT.

The chain combines TRBV9 with TRBJ1-4; 8 bases map to TRBD1. V dropped 4 bases and J dropped 7; count of bases not matched to a gene: 9. Germline assignment: CDR1 SGDLS and CDR2 YYNGEE. The CDR3 spans 15 residues. The CDR3 DNA sequence: TGTGCCAGCAGCCCCCTACAGGGGGAACGTGAAAAACTGTTTTTT. Translation: CASSPLQGEREKLFF.

This clone was seen just once. This chain joins TRBV28 and TRBJ1-2; possible D gene TRBD1, 6 bases. Germline CDR1 and CDR2: MDHEN and SYDVKM. Trimming left V 5 bases short and J 5 bases short, with 21 bases between. CDR3 size: 16 residues. CDR3 nucleotides: TGTGCCAGCAGTACGCCGACAGGAGTTCGTATGTATGGCTACACCTTC. Protein sequence: CASSTPTGVRMYGYTF.

The chain links TRBV6-5 to TRBJ2-7; D possibly corresponds to TRBD2 (5 bases). Per the germline V gene, CDR1 is MNHEY and CDR2 is SVGAGI. Trimming cost V 0 bases and J 7 bases, with 16 bases left between them. The CDR3 totals 15 residues. DNA of the CDR3: TGTGCCAGCAGTTACTCCGACCCCAGGACTGGTGAGCAGTACTTC. Its protein product is CASSYSDPRTGEQYF.

The V call is TRBV2, the J call TRBJ2-7; TRBD2 aligns across 9 bases. The V gene's germline CDR1 is SNHLY and CDR2 FYNNEI. V was pared by 3 bases and J by 9 bases, with 6 bases of the junction left unmatched. The CDR3 is 13 residues long. DNA for the CDR3: TGTGCCAGCAGTGACGGGCGGGAGGGCGCGCAGTACTTC. Its translation: CASSDGREGAQYF.

This clone was counted between two and nine times. The chain recombines TRBV28 with TRBJ2-2; D may correspond to TRBD1 or TRBD2 (6 bases each). This CDR3 is built from 14 residues. Germline V CDR1 and CDR2: MDHEN, SYDVKM. The V and J ends lost 6 bases and 4 bases respectively, with 12 bases between them. The CDR3 reads CASRRGLSTGELFF. The CDR3 region has the DNA TGTGCCAGCAGACGGGGGCTGAGCACCGGGGAGCTGTTTTTT.

The chain links TRBV28 to TRBJ1-2; D is unclear. The V gene lost 5 bases and the J gene lost 5 bases, with 12 bases spanning the gap. Germline assignment: CDR1 MDHEN and CDR2 SYDVKM. The CDR3 totals 13 residues. This CDR3 reads CASSQGLGYGYTF. The CDR3 bases are TGTGCCAGCAGTCAAGGGTTGGGGTATGGCTACACCTTC.

The sample holds a few counts of this clone. The chain links TRBV2 to TRBJ1-6, with 7 bases that match TRBD1. Germline CDR1 SNHLY, CDR2 FYNNEI. The junction had 3 bases not matched to a gene; V was cut back by 5 bases and J by 2 bases. This CDR3 is 15 amino acids long. This chain's CDR3 is CASSWDSTYNSPLHF. The CDR3 DNA reads as TGTGCCAGCAGTTGGGACAGTACCTATAATTCACCCCTCCACTTT.

CDR3 region: CASRIGTLGSYGYTF. The CDR3 DNA sequence: TGCGCCAGCAGGATCGGGACCCTAGGAAGCTATGGCTACACCTTC. This chain joins TRBV5-1 and TRBJ1-2; possibly TRBD1 for D (5 bases). Trimming shortened V by 5 bases and J by 4 bases, and 18 bases separated the two germline ends. The CDR3 has 15 residues. From germline, CDR1 is SGHRS and CDR2 YFSETQ. Full variable domain (missing parts from reference TRBV5-1 and TRBJ1-2): KAGVTQTPRYLIKTRGQQVTLSCSPISGHRSVSWYQQTPGQGLQFLFEYFSETQRNKGNFPGRFSGRQFSNSRSEMNVSTLELGDSALYLCASRIGTLGSYGYTFGSGTRLTVV.

The gene calls are TRBV15 and TRBJ2-5; TRBD1 matches 7 bases. The CDR3 is made up of 15 amino acids. V trimming: 1 base; J trimming: 6 bases; junction bases outside the gene matches: 8. Germline V gene sequence: CDR1 LNHNV, CDR2 YYDKDF (reference sequence). CDR3 region: CATSRGGTAGQTQYF. The DNA of the CDR3 is TGTGCCACCAGCAGAGGTGGGACAGCAGGTCAGACCCAGTACTTC.

The chain uses TRBV18 and TRBJ1-2; no firm D call. CDR1 and CDR2 (germline): KGHSH, LQKENI. There are 12 residues in the CDR3. Trimming pared 2 bases from V and 6 bases from J, leaving 7 bases between. The CDR3 DNA reads as TGTGCCAGCTCACCAGGCGATCATGGCTACACCTTC. It specifies CASSPGDHGYTF.